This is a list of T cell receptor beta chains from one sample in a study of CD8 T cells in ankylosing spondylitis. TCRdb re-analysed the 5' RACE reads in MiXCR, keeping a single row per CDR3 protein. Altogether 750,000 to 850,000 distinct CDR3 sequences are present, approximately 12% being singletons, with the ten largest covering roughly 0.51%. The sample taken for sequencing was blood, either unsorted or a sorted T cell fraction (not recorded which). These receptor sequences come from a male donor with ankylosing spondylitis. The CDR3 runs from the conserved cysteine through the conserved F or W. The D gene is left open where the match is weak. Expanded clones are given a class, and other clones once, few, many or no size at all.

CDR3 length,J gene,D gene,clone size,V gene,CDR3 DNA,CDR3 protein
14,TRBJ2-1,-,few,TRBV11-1,TGTGCCAGCAGCGGAGCGGACTTTTTGGGTGAGCAGTTCTTC,CASSGADFLGEQFF
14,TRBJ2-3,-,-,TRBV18,TGTGCCAGCTCACCGACCGGGTACACAGATACGCAGTATTTT,CASSPTGYTDTQYF
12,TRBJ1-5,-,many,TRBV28,TGTGCCAGCAGAATTTATGCTCAGCCCCAGCATTTT,CASRIYAQPQHF
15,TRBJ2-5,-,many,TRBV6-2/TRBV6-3,TGTGCCAGCATCCGACGGGACCCTCGGGCGGAGACCCAGTACTTC,CASIRRDPRAETQYF
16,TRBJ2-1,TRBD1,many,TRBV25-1,TGTGCCAGCAGTAACCGACAGGGGAGCTCCTACAATGAGCAGTTCTTC,CASSNRQGSSYNEQFF
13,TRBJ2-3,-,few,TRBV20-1,TGCAGTGCTAGCCGGGAGAACACAGATACGCAGTATTTT,CSASRENTDTQYF
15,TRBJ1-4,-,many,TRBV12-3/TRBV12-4,TGTGCCAGCAGTTATGGCGGAGAGGCCAGGGAAAAACTGTTTTTT,CASSYGGEAREKLFF
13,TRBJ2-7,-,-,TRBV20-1,TGCAGTGCTAGAGCGCCGACAGGACCGGAGCAGTACTTC,CSARAPTGPEQYF
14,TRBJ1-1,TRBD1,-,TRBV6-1,TGTGCCAGCAGTGGCGACAGGGGGGACACTGAAGCTTTCTTT,CASSGDRGDTEAFF
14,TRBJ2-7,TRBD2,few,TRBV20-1,TGCAGTGCTACCCCCGGGACTAAAGACTACGAGCAGTACTTC,CSATPGTKDYEQYF
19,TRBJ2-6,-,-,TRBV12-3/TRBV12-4,TGTACCAGCAGTTTACGGAGGTGGGTAACGAGCTCTGGGGCCAACGTCCTGACTTTC,CTSSLRRWVTSSGANVLTF
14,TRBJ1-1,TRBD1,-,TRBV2,TGTGCCAGCAGTGAAAGGGACAGAGGGACTGAAGCTTTCTTT,CASSERDRGTEAFF
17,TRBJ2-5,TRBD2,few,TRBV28,TGTGCCAGCAGTTTCCCGGCGGGGGGGCTTCAGATTGAGACCCAGTACTTC,CASSFPAGGLQIETQYF
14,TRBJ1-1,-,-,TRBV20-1,TGCAGTGCTAGAAAGGACGGGGGGCGTACTGAAGCTTTCTTT,CSARKDGGRTEAFF
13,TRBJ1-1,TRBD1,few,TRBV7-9,TGTGCCAGCAGCTATCGACAGGGCGCTGAAGCTTTCTTT,CASSYRQGAEAFF
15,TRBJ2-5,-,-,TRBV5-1,TGCGCCAGCAGCTTGGCCGGAGGAGTTCAAGAGACCCAGTACTTC,CASSLAGGVQETQYF
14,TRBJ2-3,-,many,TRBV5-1,TGCGCCAGCAGCTTGGCCGGGCGGAAGGAAGAGCAGTATTTT,CASSLAGRKEEQYF
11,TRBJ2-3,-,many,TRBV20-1,TGCAGTGCGGCATACACAGATACGCAGTATTTT,CSAAYTDTQYF
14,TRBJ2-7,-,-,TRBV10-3,TGTGCCATCAATATGGGACCGGGGTCCTACGAGCAGTACTTC,CAINMGPGSYEQYF
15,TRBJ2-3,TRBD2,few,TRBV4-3,TGCGCCAGCAGCCATCGGGGGGGTCAGGGAGATACGCAGTATTTT,CASSHRGGQGDTQYF
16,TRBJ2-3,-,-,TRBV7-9,TGTGCCAGCAGCCCCAGCCGGACAGATCTCACAGATACGCAGTATTTT,CASSPSRTDLTDTQYF
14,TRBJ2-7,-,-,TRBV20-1,TGCAGTGTCAGGGTCCGGGACACCTCCTACGAGCAGTACTTC,CSVRVRDTSYEQYF
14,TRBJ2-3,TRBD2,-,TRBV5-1,TGCGCCAGCAGCATAGGGACTAGTACAGATACGCAGTATTTT,CASSIGTSTDTQYF
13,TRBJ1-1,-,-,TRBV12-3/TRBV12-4,TGTGCCAGCAGCATCGGAGAGAACACTGAAGCTTTCTTT,CASSIGENTEAFF
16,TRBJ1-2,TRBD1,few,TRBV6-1,TGTGCCAGCAGTAGGCATTCAGGGGGTTGGAACTATGGCTACACCTTC,CASSRHSGGWNYGYTF
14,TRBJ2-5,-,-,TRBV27,TGTGCCAGCAGTCCCCGAAGGACATTAGAGACCCAGTACTTC,CASSPRRTLETQYF
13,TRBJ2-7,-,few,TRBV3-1,TGTGCCAGCAGCCCGTTGGGATCGGGGGAGCAGTACTTC,CASSPLGSGEQYF
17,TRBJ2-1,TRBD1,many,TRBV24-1,TGTGCCACCAGTGATCCACGGGACAGGGGGACCTATAATGAGCAGTTCTTC,CATSDPRDRGTYNEQFF
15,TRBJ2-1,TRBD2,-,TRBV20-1,TGCAGTGCTAGGGGGACTAGCGGCATGATGAATGAGCAGTTCTTC,CSARGTSGMMNEQFF
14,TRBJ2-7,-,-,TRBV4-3,TGCGCCAGCAGCCAAGATAGGTCCCGGGTCGAGCAGTACTTC,CASSQDRSRVEQYF
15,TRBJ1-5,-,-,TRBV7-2,TGTGCCAGCAGCTTAGGGGGCTGGATCAATCAGCCCCAGCATTTT,CASSLGGWINQPQHF
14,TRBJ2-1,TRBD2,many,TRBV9,TGTGCCAGTTCGGGGGGGATCTCCTACAATGAGCAGTTCTTC,CASSGGISYNEQFF
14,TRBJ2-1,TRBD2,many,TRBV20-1,TGCAGTGCTAGAGTGGGGACTAGTCTCTATGAGCAGTTCTTC,CSARVGTSLYEQFF
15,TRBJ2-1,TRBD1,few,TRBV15,TGTGCCACCAGCAGAGTAAGGACAGGGTACAATGAGCAGTTCTTC,CATSRVRTGYNEQFF
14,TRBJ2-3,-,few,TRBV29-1,TGCAGCGCCCAACAGGGAGAGGGAACAGATACGCAGTATTTT,CSAQQGEGTDTQYF
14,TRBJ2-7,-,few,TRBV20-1,TGCAGTGCTCCGGACGGGGCGAGCTCCTACGAGCAGTACTTC,CSAPDGASSYEQYF
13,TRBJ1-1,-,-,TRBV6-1,TGTGCCAGCACCGGTTTCGCGGGGACTGAAGCTTTCTTT,CASTGFAGTEAFF
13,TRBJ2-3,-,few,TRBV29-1,TGCAGCGTTGACAGAAACAAAGCAGATACGCAGTATTTT,CSVDRNKADTQYF
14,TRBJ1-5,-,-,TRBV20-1,TGCAGTGCTAGCCTGACAGGCTACAATCAGCCCCAGCATTTT,CSASLTGYNQPQHF
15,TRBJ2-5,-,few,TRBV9,TGTGCCAGCAGCGTAGCTGGGGCAGAGCAAGAGACCCAGTACTTC,CASSVAGAEQETQYF
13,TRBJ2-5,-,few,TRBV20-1,TGCAGTGCTGGTAGGGCGGCTCAAGAGACCCAGTACTTC,CSAGRAAQETQYF
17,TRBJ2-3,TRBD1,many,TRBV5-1,TGCGCCAGCAGCTTGTGGGACCGGGACAGGGCCCCAGATACGCAGTATTTT,CASSLWDRDRAPDTQYF
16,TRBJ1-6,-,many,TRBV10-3,TGTGCCATCAGTGAGTCCGGGACGGGGACCGGTTCACCCCTCCACTTT,CAISESGTGTGSPLHF
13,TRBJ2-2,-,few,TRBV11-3,TGTGCCAGCAGCTTAGTGGCGGGCGGGGAGCTGTTTTTT,CASSLVAGGELFF
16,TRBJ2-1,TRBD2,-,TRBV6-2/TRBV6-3,TGTGCCAGCGAGGGAAACGGGAGGGGCTCCTACAATGAGCAGTTCTTC,CASEGNGRGSYNEQFF
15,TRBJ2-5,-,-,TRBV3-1,TGTGCCAGCAGCCAATTTGTCGGGAGTGGAGAGACCCAGTACTTC,CASSQFVGSGETQYF
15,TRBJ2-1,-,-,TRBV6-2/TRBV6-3,TGTGCCAGCACGACGAGGGTGCGACCGGTCAATGAGCAGTTCTTC,CASTTRVRPVNEQFF
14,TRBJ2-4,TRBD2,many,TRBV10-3,TGTGCCACCGGCGCTAGTAGCGGGCGAAACATTCAGTACTTC,CATGASSGRNIQYF
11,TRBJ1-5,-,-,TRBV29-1,TGCAGCGTTGTTTATCGAGAGATCCAGCATTTT,CSVVYREIQHF
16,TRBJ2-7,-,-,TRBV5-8,TGTGCCAGCAGCTTAAGGTACGAGCCGCCCTCCTACGAGCAGTACTTC,CASSLRYEPPSYEQYF
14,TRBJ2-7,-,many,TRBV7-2,TGTGCCAGCAGCTTGGGGTATCGAGCCTACGAGCAGTACTTC,CASSLGYRAYEQYF
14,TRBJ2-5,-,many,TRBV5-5,TGTGCCAGCAGCTTACAGGTCCGGTTGGGGACCCAGTACTTC,CASSLQVRLGTQYF
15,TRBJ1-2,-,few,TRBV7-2,TGTGCCAGCAGCTTCAACATACGGAACCTCTATGGCTACACCTTC,CASSFNIRNLYGYTF
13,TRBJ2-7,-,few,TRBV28,TGTGCCAGCAGTCCCCCCTCCGGCTACGAGCAGTACTTC,CASSPPSGYEQYF
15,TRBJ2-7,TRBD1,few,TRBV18,TGTGCCAGCTCACCTGGGACAGGGGAATACTACGAGCAGTACTTC,CASSPGTGEYYEQYF